This T cell receptor beta chain was recorded in a study of tumor-infiltrating lymphocytes in localized non-small cell lung cancer. Across the whole study: Several tumor histologies, both smoking statuses, and some post-neoadjuvant chemotherapy samples were included. Study observations and caveats: Available tissue quantity limited TCR sequencing to a patient subset. No link was found between tumor T-cell fraction and recurrence-free survival.

Profiling relied on immunoSEQ multiplex PCR, and the TCRdb table lists in-frame clones only, not all of them. The sample includes about 10,000 clones, roughly 71% of them seen just once. Trimming removed 0 bases from V and 0 bases from J; junction bases left unmatched: 8. Germline V gene sequence: CDR1 SGDLS, CDR2 YYNGEE. The CDR3 length is 19 residues. For this clone: Its matching antigen is unknown.

The V gene is TRBV9, the J gene TRBJ1-3, with TRBD1 identical over 11 bases. This sequence was found in a human donor with non-small cell lung cancer. The sample consisted of lung tumor tissue. The CDR3 DNA reads TGTGCCAGCAGCGTAGCCTCCGGACAGGGGGCCAACTCTGGAAACACCATATATTTT. It yields the protein CASSVASGQGANSGNTIYF. The complete variable domain, with remaining parts taken from reference TRBV9 and TRBJ1-3, reads DSGVTQTPKHLITATGQRVTLRCSPRSGDLSVYWYQQSLDQGLQFLIQYYNGEERAKGNILERFSAQQFPDLHSELNLSSLELGDSALYFCASSVASGQGANSGNTIYFGEGSWLTVV.